This paragraph covers one T cell receptor (beta chain) sequence. CDR1 and CDR2 (germline): MNHNS, SASEGT. The CDR3 covers 12 residues. V was clipped by 7 bases and J by 1 base, with 5 bases between them. The data are from a study of immune evolution from preneoplasia to lung adenocarcinoma. Measured with immunoSEQ multiplex PCR; TCRdb has only the in-frame clones, and not every one. The sample yields 7,400 or so clones, just under 75% seen once. Between the mid-2010s and the late 2010s, patients underwent resection in Japan or China. H&E slides confirmed each diagnosis, reviewed by two pathologists independently. Premalignant or tumor cells were enriched by macro-dissection after pathologic assessment.

The J gene is TRBJ1-5, the V gene TRBV6-1; D unresolved. The receptor comes from a donor older than 65 with lung adenocarcinoma. Some clones in this sample may be carry-over from other donors' samples. Sequencing was carried out using FFPE lung adenocarcinoma in situ tissue. CDR3 nucleotide sequence: TGTGCCAGCACTGGGAGCAATCAGCCCCAGCATTTT. It specifies CASTGSNQPQHF.